This T cell receptor beta chain was captured by sequencing in a study of blood T cell repertoires in COVID-19. Whole-study context: The samples span acute and convalescent COVID-19 from the United States, Italy and Spain.

Libraries were prepared by immunoSEQ multiplex PCR; TCRdb keeps only in-frame clonotypes and omits some of them. The sample contains nearly 15,000 clones, about 91% of which appear only once. This CDR3 has 14 residues. V lost 4 bases and J 5 bases, leaving 14 bases between the germline ends. Germline assignment: CDR1 SNHLY and CDR2 FYNNEI. Sequenced input: peripheral blood. The J gene is TRBJ1-2, the V gene TRBV2, with a tentative D call TRBD1 (6 bases). This clonotype originated in a human donor in a cohort sampled during active COVID-19. The CDR3 reads CASSGQARQYGYTF. The CDR3 DNA reads TGTGCCAGCAGTGGACAGGCCCGTCAGTATGGCTACACCTTC.